This T cell receptor beta chain was profiled in a study of blood T cell repertoires in COVID-19 (dated by TCRdb to 2020 to 2022). Regarding the research as a whole: Samples from collaborators originated in the United States, Italy and Spain and spanned both the acute and convalescent phases of COVID-19. Where available, HLA class I and class II types were taken from metadata supplied by the sample provider and were not determined by assay-based typing. Deeply sampled blood TCRbeta repertoires from subjects exposed to, actively infected with, or recovered from COVID-19 were included in the dataset. The prospective study material was composed of cDNA or gDNA derived from T cells, B-cell-depleted T cells, or PBMCs. Nearly every sample came with metadata listing a de-identified subject ID, COVID-19 status, age in years and sex. The samples were drawn from the first 160 participants of the ongoing ImmuneRACE study and from about 1,200 subjects provided by 6 global collaborators. The repertoires were made available in a free public database intended to serve as a resource for research on the immune response to SARS-CoV-2. What the authors observed across the whole study: How much clinical and demographic metadata was included differed by source and by participant, and the metadata was provided uncurated.

Participants in the prospective study were enrolled through a virtual design, were aged roughly 18 to 100 years, and lived in about two dozen United States geographic areas. Cohort assignment in the prospective study relied on participant-reported clinical history from a screening survey and a study questionnaire. Exposed participants had been in contact, within 2 weeks of entering the study, with a person who had a PCR-confirmed or clinician-diagnosed case of COVID-19. In the prospective study, mobile phlebotomists collected whole blood, serum and a nasopharyngeal or oropharyngeal swab from each participant. Prospective study participants could optionally give additional blood draws and questionnaires over an approximately 2-month period. Prospective study blood samples were shipped either frozen or at room temperature before DNA extraction. In the case of this clone: What this receptor recognizes is not known. Per-base quality was not reported, and no clone a single base away is much larger than it.

The CDR3 starts with the cysteine, ends with the phenylalanine, and has 16 residues. The only DNA kept is the CDR3, 48 bases in frame from the first base. From the germline V gene, CDR1 is LGHNT and CDR2 is FRNRAP. Between the V and J ends, shortened by 7 bases and 5 bases respectively, the junction contains 22 bases. TCRbeta CDR3 regions were amplified from genomic DNA using the immunoSEQ Assay, a bias-controlled multiplex PCR. Per the original workflow: Within the assay, amplification of reference gene primers was used to estimate how many nucleated cells each sample contained. Sequence reads were collapsed and filtered to measure the absolute abundance of every unique TCRbeta CDR3 rearrangement. For each sample, productive Simpson clonality was calculated by taking the square root of Simpson's diversity index across productive rearrangements. The clones in this table, taken by TCRdb from immuneACCESS, are in-frame only. Not every clone is retained; where verified, under half of the shortfall comes from an unresolved V gene, and the cause of the rest is unknown. That table supplies the V and J calls and clone size; D and trimming were determined from the DNA. This sample has about 220,000 clones in its table, and roughly 80% of those were observed once. The ten largest clonotypes hold more than 4.5% of the sample.

The TCR originated in a woman aged 45 to 65 who had been exposed to COVID-19. Recombination connected TRBV12-5 to TRBJ2-3; 6 matching bases give a weak D call of TRBD1. The sequencing sample was made of PBMCs or T cells enriched from blood (not recorded which). Here the CDR3 is given as CASAPPGWGRGDTQYF. The nucleotides are TGTGCTAGTGCCCCCCCCGGGTGGGGGCGCGGAGATACGCAGTATTTT.